The source of this T cell receptor (beta chain) is a study of OX40 agonist ivuxolimab in advanced cancers. About the study: One hepatocellular carcinoma and a couple of cutaneous melanoma patients partially responded.

Notes on this clone: The target antigen is unknown.

Using immunoSEQ multiplex PCR, the repertoire was profiled, and TCRdb retains in-frame clones only, with some absent. The data hold more than 80,000 clones, with 87% observed a single time. Germline assignment: CDR1 SGHRS and CDR2 YFSETQ. The germline V and J ends were trimmed by 3 bases and 0 bases, with 13 bases remaining between them. The CDR3 spans 16 residues. Exclusion of a patient followed from autoimmune disease history or systemic immunosuppression. Study-wide points: In the 0.1-3.0 mg/kg groups, partial responders showed among the lowest expansion. At 0.1 to 3.0 mg/kg and by week 6, CD4+ and CD8+ T cells in the blood had expanded clonally.

The rearrangement uses TRBV5-1 and TRBJ1-3; TRBD1 is a possible D gene (5 bases). The sample consisted of CD4+ or CD8+ T cells sorted from blood, taken in a trial of the OX40 agonist ivuxolimab. The receptor was isolated from an adult with an advanced solid tumor such as melanoma, head and neck, liver or kidney cancer. The CDR3 region is CASSSTGDSSGNTIYF. In DNA, the CDR3 is TGCGCCAGCAGCTCGACGGGGGATAGCTCTGGAAACACCATATATTTT.